This T cell receptor beta chain is drawn from a study of T-cell reconstitution after alpha-beta-depleted transplantation in children. Regarding the study as a whole: In patients about two months after transplant, alpha-beta T cells reportedly arose from several hundred expanded graft clones. Where some patients showed high TCRbeta diversity at day 60, it came from recipient T cells and thymic progenitors that had survived. By one year post-transplant, T-cell counts and diversity largely arose from T cells that were newly produced.

This clonotype was observed a handful of times. Its antigen is unknown. Germline V gene lookup returns CDR1 LGHNA and CDR2 YSLEER. V was clipped by 1 base and J by 1 base, with 10 bases between them. This CDR3 comprises 15 residues. Preparation of the TCRbeta library was carried out with unique molecular identifiers. MiXCR, applied by TCRdb to the PCR reads, yields one record per CDR3 protein. The sample lists 250,000 to 300,000 distinct CDR3 sequences; around 7.3% were seen once. This chain links TRBV4-3 with TRBJ1-1; no firm D call. Sequenced here: peripheral blood, sampled 360 days after TCRalphabeta/CD19-depleted stem cell transplant. This TCR was sampled from a female patient aged 2-15 years who had a stem cell transplant for Fanconi anemia, so the T cells may come from the graft donor. The CDR3 spells CASSQGLSQNTEAFF. The DNA for the CDR3 is TGCGCCAGCAGCCAAGGTTTAAGCCAGAACACTGAAGCTTTCTTT.